This TCR beta chain was captured in a study of patients and donors after allogeneic stem cell transplantation. This CDR3 is 16 amino acids long. CDR1 is SGHVS, CDR2 FQNEAQ, per germline. Trimming removed 5 bases from V and 7 bases from J; junction bases left unmatched: 16. One entry per CDR3 protein results from TCRdb running MiXCR on the RT-PCR reads. Of a few hundred thousand distinct CDR3 sequences listed, over 12% were seen once; the top ten hold 9.5% to 13%. This clonotype was seen a few times. The origin of this receptor is a human donor who was either an allogeneic HSCT recipient or a stem cell or donor lymphocyte infusion donor (not recorded which). It is not recorded whose cells these are; they may come from a transplant donor. This chain joins TRBV7-8 and TRBJ2-7, with 8 bases matching TRBD2. Sequencing used blood, either unsorted or a sorted T cell fraction (not recorded which). In nucleotides, the CDR3 is TGTGCCAGCAGCCCGAGACGGGGGGGGGGACGAATAGAGCAGTACTTC. This encodes CASSPRRGGGRIEQYF.